A single sample is the source of the 18 T cell receptor beta chains below, sequenced in a study of blood T cell repertoires in COVID-19 (dated by TCRdb to 2018 to 2021). Library preparation used the immunoSEQ multiplex PCR assay. As stored in TCRdb, this immuneACCESS dataset retains in-frame rearrangements with V and J assigned. A fraction of the clones does not appear; measured against another copy, unresolved V genes explain less than half of the discrepancy, and the remainder lacks a known reason. This sample is represented by 350,000 to 400,000 clones; approximately 91% of them were singletons. The top ten clones comprise roughly 0.9% of the sample. The sequenced sample was PBMCs or T cells enriched from blood (not recorded which). The source is a woman in her forties who had been exposed to COVID-19.

The chain combines TRBV19 with TRBJ2-3; 8 bases match TRBD1. The V gene end was trimmed by 4 bases and the J gene end by 2 bases; junction bases not matched to a gene: 5. The germline gives CDR1 LNHDA, CDR2 SQIVND (reference sequence). The CDR3 covers 15 residues. The CDR3 loop reads CASSTDRVNTDTQYF. CDR3 in DNA: TGTGCCAGTAGTACGGACAGGGTAAACACAGATACGCAGTATTTT. The full variable domain, with the rest looked up from reference TRBV19 and TRBJ2-3, is DGGITQSPKYLFRKEGQNVTLSCEQNLNHDAMYWYRQDPGQGLRLIYYSQIVNDFQKGDIAEGYSVSREKKESFPLTVTSAQKNPTAFYLCASSTDRVNTDTQYFGPGTRLTVL.

The rearrangement uses TRBV5-1 and TRBJ2-7, with 11 bases matching TRBD2. Germline-derived CDR1 and CDR2 are SGHRS and YFSETQ. This CDR3 has 15 residues. After removal of 6 bases from V and 3 bases from J, the junction contained 8 bases not matched to a gene. The CDR3 DNA reads TGCGCCAGCACCAGGACTAGCGGGCAATTCTACGAGCAGTACTTC. As protein: CASTRTSGQFYEQYF. The full variable domain, with the rest looked up from reference TRBV5-1 and TRBJ2-7, is KAGVTQTPRYLIKTRGQQVTLSCSPISGHRSVSWYQQTPGQGLQFLFEYFSETQRNKGNFPGRFSGRQFSNSRSEMNVSTLELGDSALYLCASTRTSGQFYEQYFGPGTRLTVT.

This clone turned up a few times. The gene calls are TRBV7-3 and TRBJ2-2; unclear D gene. The CDR3 extends over 12 amino acids. Germline lookup yields CDR1 SGHTA and CDR2 FQGTGA. Trimming stripped 4 bases from V and 4 bases from J, with 4 bases between. CDR3 in DNA: TGTGCCAGCAGCTCCTCCACCGGGGAGCTGTTTTTT. Encoded protein: CASSSSTGELFF.

V and J are TRBV9 and TRBJ1-2, with D unclear. V gave up 0 bases and J gave up 6 bases, with 3 bases separating them. CDR1 is SGDLS, CDR2 YYNGEE, per germline. The CDR3 consists of 11 residues. The CDR3 bases are TGTGCCAGCAGCGTAGATAATGGCTACACCTTC. Protein product: CASSVDNGYTF.

This clone was seen only once. V and J are TRBV9 and TRBJ2-1; tentative D call: TRBD2 (5 bases). Germline V CDR1 and CDR2: SGDLS, YYNGEE. The CDR3 runs to 15 residues. The V gene lost 0 bases and the J gene lost 7 bases, with 14 bases spanning the gap. The CDR3 DNA follows: TGTGCCAGCAGCGTAGGGGGAGTAGCGCGAAATGAGCAGTTCTTC. It specifies CASSVGGVARNEQFF.

The rearrangement links TRBV5-4 to TRBJ2-2; 7 nucleotides align to TRBD1. V lost 5 bases to trimming and J lost 2 bases; unmatched junction nucleotides: 6. Germline CDR1 SGHNT, CDR2 YYREEE (reference sequence). The length of the CDR3 is 15 residues. CDR3 protein: CASSTGVPNTGELFF. The CDR3 DNA reads as TGTGCCAGCAGTACAGGGGTGCCTAACACCGGGGAGCTGTTTTTT.

Turning to this clone: Compared with germline, one end of the junction differs, possibly owing to a read error. The rearrangement joins TRBV6-5 to TRBJ1-1, with 8 positions matching TRBD1. The CDR3 runs 14 residues. The germline gives CDR1 MNHEY, CDR2 SVGAGI. CDR3 coding DNA: TGTGCGAGCAGCGTCAGGGGGCTGAACACTGAAGCTTTCTTT. Translated: CASSVRGLNTEAFF.

V gene TRBV10-1 combines with J gene TRBJ2-7; 14 nucleotides line up with TRBD2. V shed 2 bases, J shed 3 bases, and the junction held 9 bases outside the gene matches. In germline, CDR1 is WNHNN, CDR2 SYGVQD (reference sequence). The CDR3 consists of 18 residues. The CDR3 loop is CASSEKFRLAGGIYEQYF. The CDR3 DNA reads as TGCGCCAGCAGTGAGAAGTTCCGACTAGCGGGAGGGATCTACGAGCAGTACTTC.

The chain carries TRBV2 and TRBJ1-2; the D gene is possibly TRBD1 (5 bases). V was shortened by 5 bases and J by 8 bases, with 24 bases between the two germline ends. The germline gives CDR1 SNHLY, CDR2 FYNNEI. The CDR3 runs 16 residues. Here the CDR3 DNA reads TGTGCCAGCAGTCCGAGGGGAGGGCGGGTGAGCACCGGCTACACCTTC. Its protein is CASSPRGGRVSTGYTF.

Only a few counts were recorded for this clone. The chain joins TRBV25-1 to TRBJ2-7; 9 nucleotides agree with TRBD1. Looked up from germline, CDR1 is MGHDK and CDR2 is SYGVNS. CDR3 length: 16 residues. Unmatched junction bases numbered 6, after V lost 1 base and J lost 2 bases. CDR3 protein: CASSESSGQGTYEQYF. The CDR3, as DNA: TGTGCCAGCAGTGAATCCTCCGGACAGGGGACCTACGAGCAGTACTTC.

This clone was detected only a few times. The rearrangement uses TRBV11-3 and TRBJ2-2, with D unresolved. The length of the CDR3 is 15 residues. V shed 0 bases and J shed 6 bases, with 11 bases lying between them. Looked up from germline, CDR1 is SGHNT and CDR2 is YENEEA. CDR3 region: CASSLDSVVAGELFF. For the CDR3, the DNA is TGTGCCAGCAGCTTAGATTCGGTGGTTGCCGGGGAGCTGTTTTTT.

The chain uses TRBV7-6 and TRBJ1-6, with a possible D match to TRBD1 (6 bases). The CDR3 extends over 15 amino acids. Germline V CDR1 and CDR2: SGHVS, FNYEAQ. The ends were cut back, 5 bases at V and 4 bases at J, with 12 bases in the middle. Here the CDR3 reads CASSLRTDYNSPLHF. DNA for the CDR3: TGTGCCAGCAGCCTCCGGACAGATTATAATTCACCCCTCCACTTT.

This sequence joins TRBV20-1 and TRBJ1-2; 7 nucleotides match TRBD1. The V gene's germline CDR1 is DFQATT and CDR2 SNEGSKA (reference sequence). The V segment lost 3 bases and the J segment 2 bases; nucleotides outside the gene matches: 6. The CDR3 totals 14 residues. The CDR3, as DNA: TGCAGTGCTAGTGGGATACAGGGGAACTATGGCTACACCTTC. Its protein product is CSASGIQGNYGYTF.

The chain links TRBV30 to TRBJ1-5; TRBD1 might be the D (5 bases). The CDR3 has 13 amino acids. The V end was cut by 3 bases, the J end by 3 bases, with 9 bases between. Germline CDR1 and CDR2: GTSNPN and SVGIG (reference sequence). The CDR3, as DNA: TGTGCCTGGAGAGGGGCCCCCAATCAGCCCCAGCATTTT. This gives the protein CAWRGAPNQPQHF.

The V call is TRBV19, the J call TRBJ1-3; possibly TRBD1 for D (5 bases). Trimming took 2 bases from V and 0 from J, leaving 8 bases between them. The CDR3 has 15 residues. Looked up from germline, CDR1 is LNHDA and CDR2 is SQIVND (reference sequence). The CDR3 DNA is TGTGCCAGTAGTATACAGGGCCTCTCTGGAAACACCATATATTTT. Its protein product is CASSIQGLSGNTIYF.

The chain links TRBV11-3 to TRBJ2-7; D gene uncertain. Germline-derived CDR1 and CDR2 are SGHNT and YENEEA. The CDR3 consists of 15 residues. V was cut by 5 bases and J by 6 bases, with 20 bases left in between. The CDR3 spells CASSGLEKDDSEQYF. In DNA form, the CDR3 reads TGTGCCAGCAGCGGTCTTGAAAAAGATGATAGCGAGCAGTACTTC.

This clone was counted only a few times. The J gene is TRBJ2-3, the V gene TRBV11-3; possibly TRBD2 for D (5 bases). The CDR3 loop spans 14 amino acids. The germline V and J ends were trimmed by 3 bases and 3 bases, with 10 bases remaining between them. Germline CDR1 and CDR2: SGHNT and YENEEA. CDR3 DNA sequence: TGTGCCAGCAGCTTTGAGGGAGCGACAGATACGCAGTATTTT. Translated: CASSFEGATDTQYF. The variable domain in full, with the rest retrieved from reference TRBV11-3 and TRBJ2-3, is EAGVVQSPRYKIIEKKQPVAFWCNPISGHNTLYWYLQNLGQGPELLIRYENEEAVDDSQLPKDRFSAERLKGVDSTLKIQPAELGDSAVYLCASSFEGATDTQYFGPGTRLTVL.

The rearrangement joins TRBV19 to TRBJ1-4; a weak D match, TRBD1 (5 bases). This CDR3 region has 10 residues. V gave up 8 bases and J gave up 12 bases, with 10 bases separating them. Germline CDR1 LNHDA, CDR2 SQIVND (reference sequence). CDR3 loop: CASGWGELFF. Here the CDR3 DNA reads TGTGCCAGTGGGTGGGGCGAACTGTTTTTT.